This T cell receptor beta chain emerged from a study of response to subunit inactivated influenza vaccine. Study outcomes and limitations: The authors suggested that every seasonal influenza vaccination recruits few new T cells.

TCRdb re-analysed the RT-PCR reads in MiXCR, keeping a single row per CDR3 protein. The table shows roughly 170,000 distinct CDR3 sequences, with around 8.8% occurring only once. Germline V gene lookup returns CDR1 SQVTM and CDR2 ANQGSEA. This CDR3 comprises 15 residues. V lost 5 bases to trimming and J lost 2 bases, with 17 bases between them. As concerns this clonotype: Its antigen is not known.

This clonotype was sampled from a man aged 45-65 years who received an inactivated influenza vaccine. This specimen consisted of non-naive T cells sorted from PBMCs, obtained on the day of vaccination. The rearrangement uses TRBV29-1 and TRBJ2-3; D tentatively fits TRBD1 or TRBD2 (5 bases each). DNA for the CDR3: TGCAGCGTTCTTTTCCAGGGAGCCACCACAGATACGCAGTATTTT. Translated, it gives CSVLFQGATTDTQYF.